Listed below are T cell receptor beta chains from one sample, sequenced in a study of shared clonotypes between healthy human individuals. Libraries were prepared by immunoSEQ multiplex PCR; TCRdb keeps only in-frame clonotypes and omits some of them. The sample carries 2 million to 2.5 million clones, 95% recorded once. The material sequenced was naive CD4+ T cells sorted from blood. These receptors were taken from a young man in good health. The CDR3 runs from the conserved cysteine through the conserved F or W. D genes are given only for firm matches. Expanded clones are given a class, and other clones once, few, many or no size at all.

len	abundance	v_gene	j_gene	d_gene	CDR3aa	CDR3nt
14	.	TRBV2	TRBJ1-1	TRBD1	CASSKGQLNTEAFF	TGTGCCAGCAGCAAGGGACAGTTGAACACTGAAGCTTTCTTT
15	.	TRBV7-3	TRBJ1-6	.	CASSLTGGFNSPLHF	TGTGCCAGCAGCTTAACCGGGGGCTTTAATTCACCCCTCCACTTT
16	.	TRBV5-1	TRBJ2-2	.	CASSLSGSSGTGELFF	TGCGCCAGCAGCTTGTCGGGTAGCTCGGGGACCGGGGAGCTGTTTTTT
15	.	TRBV5-1	TRBJ2-7	TRBD2	CASSFDHPGGSEQYF	TGCGCCAGCAGCTTTGATCATCCGGGAGGCTCCGAGCAGTACTTC
18	.	TRBV7-2	TRBJ2-5	TRBD1	CASSLGLGWQGARETQYF	TGTGCCAGCAGCTTAGGACTAGGGTGGCAGGGGGCGCGAGAGACCCAGTACTTC
14	.	TRBV7-9	TRBJ2-7	TRBD1	CASRPGQDPYEQYF	TGTGCCAGCAGGCCCGGACAGGACCCCTACGAGCAGTACTTC
15	.	TRBV4-1	TRBJ2-7	TRBD2	CASSQRGGSAYEQYF	TGCGCCAGCAGCCAACGGGGGGGCTCGGCCTACGAGCAGTACTTC
15	.	TRBV6-5	TRBJ1-2	.	CASTQGWGVNYGYTF	TGTGCCAGCACCCAGGGATGGGGTGTTAACTATGGCTACACCTTC
14	.	TRBV5-4	TRBJ1-2	TRBD1	CASSSRDRAYGYTF	TGTGCCAGCAGCTCCCGGGACAGGGCCTATGGCTACACCTTC
19	.	TRBV21-1	TRBJ2-4	.	CASSTPEGTKRGPKNIQYF	TGTGCCAGCAGCACTCCGGAGGGGACTAAGCGGGGTCCCAAAAACATTCAGTACTTC
16	.	TRBV6-5	TRBJ2-5	.	CASSYSAMSAEETQYF	TGTGCCAGCAGTTACTCGGCGATGTCAGCAGAAGAGACCCAGTACTTC
16	.	TRBV7-9	TRBJ2-5	.	CASSLWRTASPETQYF	TGTGCCAGCAGCTTATGGAGGACAGCCTCCCCGGAGACCCAGTACTTC
15	once	TRBV9	TRBJ1-2	.	CASSPDLQGRYGYTF	TGTGCCAGCAGCCCGGACCTACAGGGTCGCTATGGCTACACCTTC
15	.	TRBV18	TRBJ2-5	TRBD1	CASSRAGQGGETQYF	TGTGCCAGCTCACGGGCAGGACAGGGCGGGGAGACCCAGTACTTC
13	.	TRBV19	TRBJ2-1	.	CASSTLRGNEQFF	TGTGCCAGTAGTACACTTAGGGGGAATGAGCAGTTCTTC
11	.	TRBV7-2	TRBJ2-5	.	CASRNGETQYF	TGTGCCAGCAGGAACGGGGAGACCCAGTACTTC
14	.	TRBV14	TRBJ2-7	.	CASSQDTLSHEQYF	TGTGCCAGCAGCCAAGATACGCTTTCCCACGAGCAGTACTTC
14	.	TRBV5-1	TRBJ2-1	.	CASRSQTSYNEQFF	TGCGCCAGCAGGAGTCAGACCTCCTACAATGAGCAGTTCTTC
15	.	TRBV7-2	TRBJ2-5	TRBD1	CASSSGQGTPATQYF	TGTGCCAGCAGCTCGGGACAGGGGACCCCGGCGACCCAGTACTTC
15	.	TRBV6-5	TRBJ1-1	TRBD1	CASSHGTGLNTEAFF	TGTGCCAGCAGTCACGGGACAGGGTTGAACACTGAAGCTTTCTTT
14	once	TRBV19	TRBJ2-6	.	CASSIPSGANVLTF	TGTGCCAGTAGTATCCCCTCTGGGGCCAACGTCCTGACTTTC
14	.	TRBV6-1	TRBJ1-4	TRBD1	CASSEQGAREKLFF	TGTGCCAGCAGTGAGCAGGGGGCGCGTGAAAAACTGTTTTTT
16	once	TRBV28	TRBJ2-7	.	CASSTWGEGVGNEQYF	TGTGCCAGCAGTACTTGGGGGGAAGGTGTGGGTAACGAGCAGTACTTC
15	.	TRBV18	TRBJ2-7	.	CASAVTGLPTYEQYF	TGTGCCAGCGCTGTTACCGGACTGCCAACCTACGAGCAGTACTTC
17	.	TRBV7-2	TRBJ2-7	TRBD1	CASSGQGTGVLRYEQYF	TGTGCCAGCAGCGGCCAGGGGACAGGGGTCCTCCGGTACGAGCAGTACTTC
13	.	TRBV30	TRBJ1-5	.	CAWSDLRNQPQHF	TGTGCCTGGAGTGACCTGCGCAATCAGCCCCAGCATTTT
13	few	TRBV6-4	TRBJ2-2	.	CASSDRDTGELFF	TGTGCCAGCAGTGACAGGGACACCGGGGAGCTGTTTTTT
15	.	TRBV30	TRBJ1-5	.	CAWSGGINSNQPQHF	TGTGCCTGGAGTGGGGGAATTAATAGCAATCAGCCCCAGCATTTT
17	.	TRBV21-1	TRBJ2-1	.	CASSRTGTSACYNEQFF	TGTGCCAGCAGCAGAACCGGGACTAGCGCTTGCTACAATGAGCAGTTCTTC
14	.	TRBV7-3	TRBJ2-2	.	CASSPLPNTGELFF	TGTGCCAGCAGCCCCCTCCCGAACACCGGGGAGCTGTTTTTT
15	.	TRBV4-1	TRBJ2-7	.	CASSPPDREAAEQYF	TGCGCCAGCAGCCCGCCCGACAGGGAGGCTGCCGAGCAGTACTTC
15	.	TRBV29-1	TRBJ2-1	TRBD2	CSVAGGTFSYNEQFF	TGCAGCGTGGCGGGAGGCACATTCTCCTACAATGAGCAGTTCTTC
15	.	TRBV4-1	TRBJ2-5	.	CASSQADQTGETQYF	TGCGCCAGCAGCCAAGCAGATCAAACAGGGGAGACCCAGTACTTC
14	.	TRBV7-2	TRBJ1-2	.	CASSLAQDYYGYTF	TGTGCCAGCAGCTTAGCTCAGGATTACTATGGCTACACCTTC
13	once	TRBV7-3	TRBJ2-1	.	CASSLGAYNEQFF	TGTGCCAGCAGCTTAGGGGCCTACAATGAGCAGTTCTTC
13	.	TRBV13	TRBJ2-1	TRBD1	CASRSTGRNEQFF	TGTGCCAGCAGGTCGACAGGGCGGAATGAGCAGTTCTTC
16	.	TRBV18	TRBJ2-1	.	CASSRPSLGTYNEQFF	TGTGCCAGCTCACGTCCGTCGTTGGGGACCTACAATGAGCAGTTCTTC
15	.	TRBV7-2	TRBJ2-2	.	CASSFALADTGELFF	TGTGCCAGCAGCTTTGCCTTAGCGGACACCGGGGAGCTGTTTTTT
14	.	TRBV15	TRBJ2-1	TRBD1	CATSRGVQDRVPFF	TGTGCCACCAGCAGAGGGGTACAGGACAGGGTTCCGTTCTTC
19	.	TRBV7-2	TRBJ2-7	TRBD2	CASSLEASGRAFSSYEQYF	TGTGCCAGCAGCTTAGAGGCTAGCGGGAGGGCCTTTAGCTCCTACGAGCAGTACTTC
16	.	TRBV7-2	TRBJ2-5	.	CASSLGWTGGQETQYF	TGTGCCAGCAGCTTAGGCTGGACTGGAGGCCAAGAGACCCAGTACTTC
16	.	TRBV6-6	TRBJ2-3	TRBD2	CASSYGLAGGADTQYF	TGTGCCAGCAGTTACGGACTAGCGGGAGGAGCAGATACGCAGTATTTT
14	once	TRBV4-1	TRBJ2-7	.	CASSFLGLSGEQYF	TGCGCCAGCAGCTTCCTCGGACTCTCGGGCGAGCAGTACTTC
14	.	TRBV5-4	TRBJ1-4	.	CASSLSADNEKLFF	TGTGCCAGCAGCTTGTCAGCGGACAATGAAAAACTGTTTTTT
12	.	TRBV10-3	TRBJ2-1	.	CAITHSGGEQFF	TGTGCCATCACTCACAGCGGTGGTGAGCAGTTCTTC
14	.	TRBV5-4	TRBJ2-7	.	CASSLHHVTYEQYF	TGTGCCAGCAGCTTGCATCACGTTACCTACGAGCAGTACTTC
15	.	TRBV11-3	TRBJ2-2	.	CASSGRDRVTGELFF	TGTGCCAGCAGCGGGAGGGACAGAGTCACCGGGGAGCTGTTTTTT
12	.	TRBV6-1	TRBJ1-4	.	CASSPPGAGLFF	TGTGCCAGCAGCCCCCCCGGAGCGGGACTGTTTTTT